These 9 T cell receptor beta chains share one sample of origin, sequenced in a study of blood T cells in healthy people across ages (dated by TCRdb to about 2015). The library was produced with 5' RACE. The instrument given in TCRdb is Illumina HiSeq 2500. A second PCR of 7 to 11 cycles was performed with a sample-barcoded 5' primer and a J-beta primer mix. TCRdb applied fastp at Q25 and MiXCR to the public reads, then kept only in-frame beta chains. Every entry covers one CDR3 protein and lists the most common genes and DNA from its rows. Counted in this sample were roughly 720,000 distinct CDR3 sequences; around half of them appeared once. The ten top clones hold roughly two fifths of the sample. The sequenced sample consisted of blood. These receptors originate from a man at least 80 years old in good health.

The CDR3: CASSPLRTSGSPYNEQFF. The CDR3 bases are TGTGCCAGCAGTCCCCTCCGGACTAGCGGGAGCCCCTACAATGAGCAGTTCTTC. The rearrangement uses TRBV27 and TRBJ2-1; 13 bases agree with TRBD2. Germline V gene data show CDR1 as MNHEY and CDR2 as SMNVEV (reference sequence). J was trimmed by 2 bases and V by 5 bases; bases with no gene match: 9. This CDR3 has 18 amino acids.

The rearrangement links TRBV2 to TRBJ2-1; 8 bases are a match to TRBD2. This CDR3 comprises 13 residues. CDR1 is SNHLY, CDR2 FYNNEI, per germline. Trimming cost V 4 bases and J 12 bases; bases outside gene matches: 8. In nucleotides, the CDR3 is TGTGCCAGCAGTGGGGAGCGGGAGAAGCCGCAGTTCTTC. It yields the protein CASSGEREKPQFF.

CDR3 residues: CSASIGQGHQPQHF. In DNA, the CDR3 is TGCAGTGCTAGTATTGGGCAGGGCCATCAGCCCCAGCATTTT. The chain uses TRBV20-1 and TRBJ1-5; perhaps TRBD1 as D (5 bases). Germline CDR1 and CDR2: DFQATT and SNEGSKA (reference sequence). This CDR3 is built from 14 residues. The germline V and J ends were trimmed by 3 bases and 5 bases, with 14 bases remaining between them.

Only a few counts were recorded for this clonotype. The rearrangement joins TRBV20-1 to TRBJ1-2; TRBD1 might be the D (6 bases). V lost 2 bases, J lost 5 bases, and 12 bases lay in between. The CDR3 covers 13 residues. CDR1 and CDR2 from the germline V gene are DFQATT and SNEGSKA (reference sequence). The chain's CDR3 is CSARNRETYGYTF. CDR3 DNA sequence: TGCAGTGCTAGAAACAGGGAAACTTATGGCTACACCTTC.

This sequence joins TRBV28 and TRBJ2-1; 12 bases are shared with TRBD2. The germline V gene encodes CDR1 MDHEN and CDR2 SYDVKM. Losses at the gene ends were 7 bases for V and 7 bases for J; bases not matched to a gene: 5. The CDR3 runs to 14 residues. CDR3 DNA sequence: TGTGCCAGCACCCCTAGCGGGAGGGCTAATGAGCAGTTCTTC. As protein: CASTPSGRANEQFF.

The V and J genes are TRBV20-1 and TRBJ2-3; 7 positions match TRBD1. Germline trimming cut 0 bases from V and 7 bases from J; bases unmatched to any gene: 4. The V gene's germline CDR1 is DFQATT and CDR2 SNEGSKA (reference sequence). The CDR3 consists of 13 residues. The chain's CDR3 is CSAREGTVNTQYF. The CDR3 bases are TGCAGTGCTAGAGAAGGGACAGTCAATACGCAGTATTTT.

V usage is TRBV6-4 and J usage is TRBJ2-5, with 9 bases identical to TRBD2. The V and J ends lost 3 bases and 6 bases, in that order; junction bases with no gene match: 2. The germline gives CDR1 MRHNA, CDR2 SNTAGT. The CDR3 loop spans 13 amino acids. The CDR3 DNA follows: TGTGCCAGCAGTGAGGCTAGCGGGAAGACCCAGTACTTC. This encodes CASSEASGKTQYF.

The chain couples TRBV29-1 to TRBJ2-7; 7 bases line up with TRBD1. The V gene end was trimmed by 2 bases and the J gene end by 0 bases; junction bases not matched to a gene: 10. Germline loops: CDR1 SQVTM, CDR2 ANQGSEA. The CDR3 has 16 residues. The CDR3 is CSVESATGPSSYEQYF. In DNA, the CDR3 is TGCAGCGTTGAATCGGCGACAGGGCCTAGCTCCTACGAGCAGTACTTC.

The V and J genes are TRBV10-2 and TRBJ2-5, with D perhaps matching TRBD1 or TRBD2 (5 bases each). Germline CDR1 and CDR2: WSHSY and SAAADI. The V end lost 5 bases, the J end lost 1 base, and 14 bases lay between the germline ends. The CDR3 contains 15 residues. The DNA of the CDR3 is TGCGCCAGCAGTCAGGGCGGGCCCCCCCAAGAGACCCAGTACTTC. Translating it yields CASSQGGPPQETQYF.